What follows is one TCR beta chain and its context. This entry comes from a study of blood T cell repertoires in COVID-19. The CDR3 is 12 residues long. J was trimmed by 11 bases and V by 6 bases; bases with no gene match: 6. The data were produced by immunoSEQ multiplex PCR, yet TCRdb's version contains in-frame clones alone and is incomplete. The sample records a few hundred thousand clones, around 87% being singletons. The V and J genes are TRBV12-3 or TRBV12-4 and TRBJ2-3, with TRBD2 matching 9 bases. Sequenced sample: PBMCs or T cells enriched from blood (not recorded which). The clonotype comes from a man aged 18 to 29 who had recovered from COVID-19. For the CDR3, the DNA is TGTGCCAGCAGCGACATAGCGGGGGAGCAGTATTTT. Translation gives CASSDIAGEQYF.